Presented here are 21 T cell receptor beta chains from one specimen sequenced in a study of T cell repertoires in ileal Crohn's disease. Time point meaning: inflamed ileum from the surgical specimen. The assay was immunoSEQ multiplex PCR, and TCRdb's table has in-frame clones only and misses some. The repertoire holds 14,000 or so clones, with roughly 80% as singletons. Sequencing was performed on ileal tissue. The origin of the receptors is an adult with Crohn's disease.

The V and J genes are TRBV19 and TRBJ2-7, with 7 bases aligning to TRBD1. Per the germline V gene, CDR1 is LNHDA and CDR2 is SQIVND (reference sequence). After removal of 4 bases from V and 3 bases from J, the junction contained 6 bases not matched to a gene. CDR3 length equals 14 residues. CDR3 protein: CASSTRDRDYEQYF. CDR3 DNA sequence: TGTGCCAGTAGTACCCGGGACAGAGACTACGAGCAGTACTTC. The full variable domain, with the rest looked up from reference TRBV19 and TRBJ2-7, is DGGITQSPKYLFRKEGQNVTLSCEQNLNHDAMYWYRQDPGQGLRLIYYSQIVNDFQKGDIAEGYSVSREKKESFPLTVTSAQKNPTAFYLCASSTRDRDYEQYFGPGTRLTVT.

The chain carries TRBV5-6 and TRBJ1-3, with D uncertain. Germline assignment: CDR1 SGHDT and CDR2 YYEEEE. The ends were cut back, 0 bases at V and 5 bases at J, with 3 bases in the middle. This CDR3 is built from 12 residues. The CDR3 DNA reads TGTGCCAGCAGCTTGGACAGAAACACCATATATTTT. Amino acids: CASSLDRNTIYF.

V and J are TRBV6-1 and TRBJ1-1; D gene unclear. This CDR3 is 11 amino acids long. Deletions cut 7 bases from V and 1 base from J, with 4 bases between. Germline CDR1 reads MNHNS; CDR2 reads SASEGT. The CDR3 spells CASNGNTEAFF. CDR3 nucleotide sequence: TGTGCCAGCAATGGGAACACTGAAGCTTTCTTT.

V gene TRBV6-1 combines with J gene TRBJ1-2; D is possibly TRBD1 (5 bases). Looked up from germline, CDR1 is MNHNS and CDR2 is SASEGT. The CDR3 is made up of 14 amino acids. Trimming left V 8 bases short and J 4 bases short, with 17 bases between. The CDR3 loop is CASEQRGVGYGYTF. In DNA form, the CDR3 reads TGTGCCAGCGAGCAAAGGGGCGTAGGCTATGGCTACACCTTC.

This clone was seen only once. V gene TRBV4-1 combines with J gene TRBJ2-3; 11 nucleotides align to TRBD2. The germline V gene encodes CDR1 MGHRA and CDR2 YSYEKL. The V segment lost 1 base and the J segment 5 bases; nucleotides outside the gene matches: 5. The CDR3 length is 16 residues. The CDR3 spells CASSQASSGGLDTQYF. The CDR3 region has the DNA TGCGCCAGCAGCCAAGCATCTAGCGGGGGGTTAGATACGCAGTATTTT.

On this clone: The sample contains more than one DNA sequence encoding this CDR3. The chain couples TRBV30 to TRBJ1-2, with unresolved D. The CDR3 has 14 residues. Germline CDR1 GTSNPN, CDR2 SVGIG (reference sequence). V lost 2 bases and J 2 bases, leaving 12 bases between the germline ends. The CDR3 protein is CAWSILGRNYGYTF. In nucleotides, the CDR3 is TGTGCCTGGAGTATTTTGGGTCGGAACTATGGCTACACCTTC.

This clone was picked up a small number of times. The chain is built from TRBV2 and TRBJ1-4, with no clear D. Germline CDR1 SNHLY, CDR2 FYNNEI. The CDR3 extends over 15 amino acids. Trimming took 3 bases from V and 3 from J, leaving 11 bases between them. The CDR3 nucleotides are TGTGCCAGCAGTGACGAGGAGTTCTCTAATGAAAAACTGTTTTTT. Translation gives CASSDEEFSNEKLFF.

This clone has a handful of counts. This chain uses TRBV5-4 with TRBJ2-3; TRBD1 aligns across 7 bases. Germline loops: CDR1 SGHNT, CDR2 YYREEE (reference sequence). The ends lost 10 bases at V and 0 bases at J; junction bases unmatched: 2. The CDR3 length is 12 residues. The CDR3 protein is CAGGQSTDTQYF. CDR3 bases: TGTGCCGGGGGACAGAGCACAGATACGCAGTATTTT.

This chain links TRBV6-4 with TRBJ2-1, with TRBD2 matching 11 bases. CDR1 MRHNA and CDR2 SNTAGT come from the germline V gene. The J segment lost 8 bases and the V segment lost 4 bases, leaving 7 bases of the junction unmatched. The CDR3 has 15 residues. The CDR3 nucleotides are TGTGCCAGCAGTGGTGCTAGCGGGGGGCGAGATGAGCAGTTCTTC. Protein sequence: CASSGASGGRDEQFF.

This clone showed up just a few times. The chain couples TRBV19 to TRBJ1-4; 9 positions match TRBD1. The CDR3 has 13 amino acids. V lost 6 bases to trimming and J lost 12 bases; unmatched junction nucleotides: 8. CDR1 and CDR2 from the germline V gene are LNHDA and SQIVND (reference sequence). The DNA of the CDR3 is TGTGCCAGTAGCAAAGGGACAGGGTTTGAACTGTTTTTT. It yields the protein CASSKGTGFELFF.

The J gene is TRBJ1-6, the V gene TRBV6-1; D remains ambiguous. The CDR3 runs to 14 residues. The V gene's germline CDR1 is MNHNS and CDR2 SASEGT. V gave up 6 bases and J gave up 9 bases, with 15 bases separating them. CDR3 loop: CASRSGSGVSPLHF. CDR3 nucleotides: TGTGCCAGCAGGTCCGGCTCTGGAGTTTCACCCCTCCACTTT.

The V and J genes are TRBV27 and TRBJ2-3, with D perhaps TRBD1 (6 bases). Per germline, CDR1 MNHEY and CDR2 SMNVEV (reference sequence). Trimming took 5 bases from V and 7 from J, leaving 25 bases between them. The CDR3 totals 17 residues. The CDR3 DNA reads as TGTGCCAGCAGTCTACCACCAGGGGCGGGTTGGTCGAATACGCAGTATTTT. It translates to CASSLPPGAGWSNTQYF.

CDR3 loop: CASSLGLGPGNTIYF. Here the CDR3 DNA reads TGTGCCAGCAGTTTGGGTTTGGGCCCTGGAAACACCATATATTTT. The chain employs TRBV27 and TRBJ1-3; D is undetermined. This CDR3 has 15 amino acids. Germline loops: CDR1 MNHEY, CDR2 SMNVEV (reference sequence). V was shortened by 3 bases and J by 2 bases, with 11 bases between the two germline ends.

The rearrangement uses TRBV2 and TRBJ1-1; D might be TRBD1 (6 bases). CDR1 is SNHLY, CDR2 FYNNEI, per germline. The ends were cut back, 6 bases at V and 5 bases at J, with 25 bases in the middle. This CDR3 is built from 17 residues. CDR3 sequence (DNA): TGTGCCAGCAGCCTGAAGGGGGTCAGGGGTAAGGCAACTGAAGCTTTCTTT. Translating gives CASSLKGVRGKATEAFF.

J is TRBJ2-3 and V is TRBV6-4, with TRBD2 matching over 11 bases. Germline V lookup: CDR1 MRHNA, CDR2 SNTAGT. With 0 bases clipped from V and 6 bases from J, the junction kept 2 bases outside the gene matches. The CDR3 runs 15 residues. The CDR3 DNA follows: TGTGCCAGCAGTGACTCGACTAGCGGGGTGGATACGCAGTATTTT. Translated, it gives CASSDSTSGVDTQYF.

The chain carries TRBV6-6 and TRBJ2-1; 7 nucleotides agree with TRBD2. The V segment lost 0 bases and the J segment 5 bases; nucleotides outside the gene matches: 4. The CDR3 runs 15 residues. Per the germline V gene, CDR1 is MNHNY and CDR2 is SVGAGI (reference sequence). CDR3 nucleotides: TGTGCCAGCAGTTACTCTAGACTAGCAAACAATGAGCAGTTCTTC. Protein: CASSYSRLANNEQFF.

The chain uses TRBV7-3 and TRBJ2-2; 9 bases agree with TRBD1. Germline loops: CDR1 SGHTA, CDR2 FQGTGA. CDR3 length equals 17 residues. J gave up 5 bases and V 5 bases, and 12 bases lay outside the gene matches. The chain's CDR3 is CASSTSLGDRATGELFF. The CDR3 DNA is TGTGCCAGCAGCACCTCCCTGGGGGACAGGGCGACCGGGGAGCTGTTTTTT.

This clone is medium-sized (0.01 to 0.1%). The rearrangement links TRBV9 to TRBJ1-2; D unresolved. Germline values: CDR1 SGDLS, CDR2 YYNGEE. Trimming took 1 base from V and 6 from J, leaving 13 bases between them. The CDR3 is made up of 14 amino acids. The CDR3 is CASSVSLGADGYTF. The CDR3 DNA reads TGTGCCAGCAGCGTATCGTTGGGCGCCGATGGCTACACCTTC.

The chain recombines TRBV10-2 with TRBJ2-5; the D gene is possibly TRBD2 (6 bases). This CDR3 comprises 15 residues. Germline CDR1 is WSHSY and CDR2 is SAAADI. V gave up 0 bases and J gave up 6 bases, with 14 bases separating them. The CDR3 coding sequence is TGCGCCAGCAGTGAGTCTCGGCTAGCGTTACAGACCCAGTACTTC. It codes for CASSESRLALQTQYF.

The CDR3 loop reads CASSPGGVGETQYF. The CDR3 nucleotides are TGTGCCAGCAGCCCTGGGGGGGTCGGGGAGACCCAGTACTTC. The chain couples TRBV5-4 to TRBJ2-5; 7 positions agree with TRBD2. The V and J ends lost 4 bases and 5 bases, in that order; junction bases with no gene match: 8. The CDR3 extends over 14 amino acids. The V gene's germline CDR1 is SGHNT and CDR2 YYREEE (reference sequence).

J is TRBJ2-1 and V is TRBV2; 9 nucleotides agree with TRBD2. The CDR3 covers 19 residues. Germline lookup yields CDR1 SNHLY and CDR2 FYNNEI. Trimming removed 7 bases from V and 4 bases from J; junction bases left unmatched: 20. The CDR3 reads CASKNRGVLAGRIYNEQFF. The CDR3 DNA follows: TGTGCCAGCAAGAATAGGGGGGTCCTAGCGGGGAGAATTTACAATGAGCAGTTCTTC.